These 10 T cell receptor beta chains share one sample of origin, sequenced in a study of blood T cell repertoires in COVID-19 (dated by TCRdb to the early 2020s). Libraries were built with the immunoSEQ multiplex PCR assay. Sourced from immuneACCESS, this table was stored by TCRdb with only in-frame sequences that have V and J called. A share of the clones is absent; for the studies checked, an unresolved V gene accounts for under half, and the remainder has no known explanation. Within this sample are some 200,000 clones, with around 80% of them counted one time only. The biggest ten clones account for around 14% of the sample. The sequenced material came from peripheral blood. The origin of the receptors is a man younger than 40 with active or convalescent COVID-19.

This rearrangement joins TRBV24-1 to TRBJ2-7; a weak D match, TRBD1 (6 bases). Trimming took off 5 bases at V and 1 base at J, with 11 bases between the two ends. The CDR3 consists of 14 residues. Per the germline V gene, CDR1 is KGHDR and CDR2 is SFDVKD. CDR3 sequence reads: CATSGGTQSYEQYV. The CDR3 region has the DNA TGTGCCACCAGTGGAGGGACACAATCCTACGAGCAGTACGTC.

This rearrangement joins TRBV9 to TRBJ2-1; 10 bases map to TRBD2. V was clipped by 1 base and J by 5 bases; unmatched bases: 6. Germline V gives CDR1 SGDLS, CDR2 YYNGEE. The CDR3 has 16 amino acids. The CDR3 bases are TGTGCCAGCAGCGTATTATCCGGACTAGCGGACAATGAGCAGTTCTTC. Translating it yields CASSVLSGLADNEQFF.

This clone appeared once. CDR3 sequence reads: CAISEFRDRVGDTQYF. The CDR3 region has the DNA TGTGCCATCAGTGAGTTCAGGGACAGGGTTGGAGATACGCAGTATTTT. The chain links TRBV10-3 to TRBJ2-3; TRBD1 agrees at 9 bases. In germline, CDR1 is ENHRY, CDR2 SYGVKD. Losses at the gene ends were 1 base for V and 5 bases for J; bases not matched to a gene: 7. The CDR3 contains 16 residues.

This rearrangement joins TRBV7-9 to TRBJ2-2, with D possibly TRBD1 on 5 matching bases. Between the trimmed V and J ends, which lost 5 bases and 5 bases, there was a span of 18 bases. The CDR3 length is 16 residues. Looked up from germline, CDR1 is SEHNR and CDR2 is FQNEAQ (reference sequence). The CDR3 loop reads CASSLVVGARTGELFF. As DNA, the CDR3 is TGTGCCAGCAGCCTTGTAGTAGGGGCGCGTACCGGGGAGCTGTTTTTT.

The chain carries TRBV4-1 and TRBJ2-5, with 7 bases identical to TRBD2. This CDR3 has 15 residues. Germline CDR1 MGHRA, CDR2 YSYEKL. V trimming: 1 base; J trimming: 4 bases; junction bases outside the gene matches: 6. The CDR3 region has the DNA TGCGCCAGCAGCCAAGCGGGACTAATGGGAGAGACCCAGTACTTC. This encodes CASSQAGLMGETQYF.

V and J are TRBV19 and TRBJ1-2, with D hard to call. The CDR3 length is 15 residues. V lost 8 bases and J lost 2, with 18 bases in between. The germline CDR1 and CDR2 sequences are LNHDA and SQIVND (reference sequence). CDR3 protein: CASEPSDGMNYGYTF. Here the CDR3 DNA reads TGTGCCAGTGAACCTAGCGACGGGATGAACTATGGCTACACCTTC.

The chain employs TRBV21-1 and TRBJ2-7; the table's D gene call, TRBD1, was not cross checked with the DNA. TRBV21-1 is an annotated pseudogene. CDR3 length: 18 residues. The CDR3: CASSKTPRRGQGPYEQYF. CDR3 DNA: TGTGCCAGCAGCAAAACCCCCAGGAGGGGACAGGGTCCCTACGAGCAGTACTTC.

This clone was seen once. The chain employs TRBV4-1 and TRBJ2-1, with D possibly TRBD2 on 6 matching bases. CDR3 length: 14 residues. Between the trimmed V and J ends, which lost 3 bases and 7 bases, there was a span of 13 bases. CDR1 is MGHRA, CDR2 YSYEKL, per germline. The CDR3 region is CASSHRLGGNEQFF. The CDR3 DNA reads as TGCGCCAGCAGCCACCGCCTGGGGGGAAATGAGCAGTTCTTC.

The CDR3 sequence is CASSLAGGDYNEQFF. CDR3 sequence (DNA): TGCGCCAGCAGCTTGGCCGGAGGGGACTACAATGAGCAGTTCTTC. This chain links TRBV5-1 with TRBJ2-1, with D perhaps TRBD2 (6 bases). Trimming removed 0 bases at V and 3 bases at J, with 10 bases between. In germline, CDR1 is SGHRS, CDR2 YFSETQ. This CDR3 has 15 residues.

V and J are TRBV5-1 and TRBJ1-2, with TRBD1 as a possible D gene (6 bases). The CDR3 length is 15 residues. Deletions cut 4 bases from V and 0 bases from J, with 13 bases between. Germline V CDR1 and CDR2: SGHRS, YFSETQ. The CDR3 nucleotides are TGCGCCAGCAGCCGGATGTCAGGGGCTAACTATGGCTACACCTTC. Amino acids: CASSRMSGANYGYTF.